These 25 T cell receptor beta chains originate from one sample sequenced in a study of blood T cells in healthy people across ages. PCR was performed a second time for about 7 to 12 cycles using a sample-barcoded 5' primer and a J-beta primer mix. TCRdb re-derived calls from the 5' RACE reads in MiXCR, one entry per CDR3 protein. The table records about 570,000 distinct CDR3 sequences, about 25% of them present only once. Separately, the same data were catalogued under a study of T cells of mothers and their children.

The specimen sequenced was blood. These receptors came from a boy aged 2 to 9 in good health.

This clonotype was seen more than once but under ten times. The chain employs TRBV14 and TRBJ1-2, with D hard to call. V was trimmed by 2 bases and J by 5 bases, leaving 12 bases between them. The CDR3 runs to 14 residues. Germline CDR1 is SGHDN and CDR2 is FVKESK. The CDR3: CASSQLPGGYGYTF. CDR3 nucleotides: TGTGCCAGCAGCCAATTGCCAGGTGGTTATGGCTACACCTTC.

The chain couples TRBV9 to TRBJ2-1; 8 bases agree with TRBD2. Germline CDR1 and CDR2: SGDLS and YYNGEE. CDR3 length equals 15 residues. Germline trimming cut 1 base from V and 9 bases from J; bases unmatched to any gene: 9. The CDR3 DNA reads TGTGCCAGCAGCGTAAATCCAGCGGGAGTTCTTGAGCAGTTCTTC. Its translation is CASSVNPAGVLEQFF.

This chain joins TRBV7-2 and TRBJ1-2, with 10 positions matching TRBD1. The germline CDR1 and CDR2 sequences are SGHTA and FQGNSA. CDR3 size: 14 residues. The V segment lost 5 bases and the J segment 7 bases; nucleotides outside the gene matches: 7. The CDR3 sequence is CASSGRDRGFGYTF. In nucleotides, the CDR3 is TGTGCCAGCAGCGGCCGGGACAGGGGTTTTGGCTACACCTTC.

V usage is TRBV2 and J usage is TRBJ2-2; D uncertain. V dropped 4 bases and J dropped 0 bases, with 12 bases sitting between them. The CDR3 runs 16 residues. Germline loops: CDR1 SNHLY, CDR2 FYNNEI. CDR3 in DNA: TGTGCCAGCAGTGCTTATATCGGAACGAACACCGGGGAGCTGTTTTTT. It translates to CASSAYIGTNTGELFF.

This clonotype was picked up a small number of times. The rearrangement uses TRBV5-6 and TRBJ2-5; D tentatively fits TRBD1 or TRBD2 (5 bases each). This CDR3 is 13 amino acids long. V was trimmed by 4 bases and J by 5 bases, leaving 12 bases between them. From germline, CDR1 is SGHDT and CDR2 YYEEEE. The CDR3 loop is CASSNKWGETQYF. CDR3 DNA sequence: TGTGCCAGCAGCAATAAGTGGGGGGAGACCCAGTACTTC.

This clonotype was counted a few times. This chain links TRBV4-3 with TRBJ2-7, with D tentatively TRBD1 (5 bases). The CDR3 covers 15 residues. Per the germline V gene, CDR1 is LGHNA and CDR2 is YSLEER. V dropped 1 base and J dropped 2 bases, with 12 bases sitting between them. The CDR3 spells CASSQAGHLPYEQYF. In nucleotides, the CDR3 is TGCGCCAGCAGCCAAGCAGGGCACCTACCCTACGAGCAGTACTTC.

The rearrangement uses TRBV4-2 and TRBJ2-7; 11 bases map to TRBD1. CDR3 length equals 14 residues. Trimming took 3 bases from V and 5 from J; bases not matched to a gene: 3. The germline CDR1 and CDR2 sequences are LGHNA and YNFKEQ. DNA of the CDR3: TGTGCCAGCAGCCACGGACAGGGGGCCCACGAGCAGTACTTC. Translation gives CASSHGQGAHEQYF.

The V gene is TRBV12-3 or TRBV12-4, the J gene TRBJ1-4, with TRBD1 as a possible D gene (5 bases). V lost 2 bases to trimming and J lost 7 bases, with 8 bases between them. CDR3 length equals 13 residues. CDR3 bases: TGTGCCAGCAGTTTACAGGGTATTGAAAAACTGTTTTTT. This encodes CASSLQGIEKLFF.

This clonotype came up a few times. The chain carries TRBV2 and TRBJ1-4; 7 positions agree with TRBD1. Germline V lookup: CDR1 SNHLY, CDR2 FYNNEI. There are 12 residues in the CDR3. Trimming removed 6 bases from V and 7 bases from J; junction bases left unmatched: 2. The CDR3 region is CASSEGAEKLFF. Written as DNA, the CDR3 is TGTGCCAGCAGCGAGGGGGCTGAAAAACTGTTTTTT.

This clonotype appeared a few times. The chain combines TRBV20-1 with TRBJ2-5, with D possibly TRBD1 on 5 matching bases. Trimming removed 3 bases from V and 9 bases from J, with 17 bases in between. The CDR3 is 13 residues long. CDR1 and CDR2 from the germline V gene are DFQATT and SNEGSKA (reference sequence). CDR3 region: CSARLDNQKAQYF. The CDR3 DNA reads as TGCAGTGCTAGGCTGGACAACCAAAAAGCCCAGTACTTC.

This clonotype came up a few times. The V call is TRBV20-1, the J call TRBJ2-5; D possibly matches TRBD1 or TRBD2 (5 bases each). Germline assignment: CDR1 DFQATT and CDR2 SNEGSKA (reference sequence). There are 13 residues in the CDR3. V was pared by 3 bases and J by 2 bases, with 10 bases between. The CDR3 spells CSASGAGQETQYF. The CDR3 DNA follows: TGCAGTGCTAGCGGGGCCGGACAAGAGACCCAGTACTTC.

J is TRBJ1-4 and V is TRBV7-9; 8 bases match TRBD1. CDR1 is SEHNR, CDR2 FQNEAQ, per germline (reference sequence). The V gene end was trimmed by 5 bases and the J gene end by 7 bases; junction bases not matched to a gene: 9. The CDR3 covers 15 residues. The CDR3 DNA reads TGTGCCAGCAGCCCACCCGGACAGGGTTTTGAAAAACTGTTTTTT. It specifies CASSPPGQGFEKLFF. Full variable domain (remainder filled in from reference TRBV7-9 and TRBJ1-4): DTGVSQNPRHKITKRGQNVTFRCDPISEHNRLYWYRQTLGQGPEFLTYFQNEAQLEKSRLLSDRFSAERPKGSFSTLEIQRTEQGDSAMYLCASSPPGQGFEKLFFGSGTQLSVL.

The CDR3 region is CASSYSGRSSGANVLTF. CDR3 bases: TGTGCCAGCAGTTACTCGGGCAGGTCCTCTGGGGCCAACGTCCTGACTTTC. This chain joins TRBV6-5 and TRBJ2-6; D is unclear. Germline CDR1 and CDR2: MNHEY and SVGAGI. The CDR3 totals 17 residues. V was cut by 0 bases and J by 0 bases, with 9 bases left in between.

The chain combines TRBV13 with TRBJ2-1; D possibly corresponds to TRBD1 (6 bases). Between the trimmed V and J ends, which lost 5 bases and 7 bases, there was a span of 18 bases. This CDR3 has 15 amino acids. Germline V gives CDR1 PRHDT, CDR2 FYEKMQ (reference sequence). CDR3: CASSGGSSGRNEQFF. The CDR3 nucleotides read TGTGCCAGCAGCGGGGGCAGTTCGGGAAGGAATGAGCAGTTCTTC.

CDR3 sequence: CAIRKEGVETQYF. The CDR3 nucleotides are TGTGCCATCAGGAAGGAGGGGGTGGAGACCCAGTACTTC. The chain employs TRBV10-3 and TRBJ2-5; D assignment may be TRBD1 or TRBD2 (6 bases each). The V and J ends lost 6 bases and 5 bases respectively, with 13 bases between them. CDR3 length: 13 residues. Germline V gene data show CDR1 as ENHRY and CDR2 as SYGVKD.

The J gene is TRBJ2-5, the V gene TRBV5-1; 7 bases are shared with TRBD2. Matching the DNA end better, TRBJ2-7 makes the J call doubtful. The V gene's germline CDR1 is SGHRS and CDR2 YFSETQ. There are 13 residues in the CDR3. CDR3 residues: CASSLARGDEQYF. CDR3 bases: TGCGCCAGCAGCTTGGCACGGGGGGACGAGCAGTACTTC.

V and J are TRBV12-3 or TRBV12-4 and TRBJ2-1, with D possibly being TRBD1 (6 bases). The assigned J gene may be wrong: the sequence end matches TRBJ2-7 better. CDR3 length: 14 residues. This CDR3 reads CASSFRDNAYEQYF. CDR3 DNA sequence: TGTGCCAGCAGTTTCCGGGACAATGCCTACGAGCAGTACTTC.

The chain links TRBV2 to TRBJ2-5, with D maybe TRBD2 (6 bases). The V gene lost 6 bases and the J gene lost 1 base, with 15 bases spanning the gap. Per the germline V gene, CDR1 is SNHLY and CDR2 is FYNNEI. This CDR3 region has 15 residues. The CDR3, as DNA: TGTGCCAGCAGGCTTGGCGGGGTGGCCCAAGAGACCCAGTACTTC. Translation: CASRLGGVAQETQYF.

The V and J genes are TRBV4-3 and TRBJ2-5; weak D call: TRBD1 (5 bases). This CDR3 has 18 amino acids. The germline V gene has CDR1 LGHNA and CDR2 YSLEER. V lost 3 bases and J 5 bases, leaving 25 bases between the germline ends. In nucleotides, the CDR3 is TGCGCCAGCAGCCAGGAATTTCGGGTAGACAGTGGTGGGGAGACCCAGTACTTC. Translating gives CASSQEFRVDSGGETQYF.

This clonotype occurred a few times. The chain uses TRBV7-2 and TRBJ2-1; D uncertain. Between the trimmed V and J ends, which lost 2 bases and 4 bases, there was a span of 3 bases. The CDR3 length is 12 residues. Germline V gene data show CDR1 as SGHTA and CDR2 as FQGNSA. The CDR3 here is CASSLLYNEQFF. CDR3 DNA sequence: TGTGCCAGCAGCTTATTATACAATGAGCAGTTCTTC.

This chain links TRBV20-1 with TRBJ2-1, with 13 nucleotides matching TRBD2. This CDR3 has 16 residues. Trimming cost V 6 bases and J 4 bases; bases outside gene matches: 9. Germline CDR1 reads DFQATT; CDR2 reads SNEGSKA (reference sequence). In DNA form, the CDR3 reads TGCAGTGCCCCTGGACTAGCGGGAGTACGATACAATGAGCAGTTCTTC. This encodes CSAPGLAGVRYNEQFF.

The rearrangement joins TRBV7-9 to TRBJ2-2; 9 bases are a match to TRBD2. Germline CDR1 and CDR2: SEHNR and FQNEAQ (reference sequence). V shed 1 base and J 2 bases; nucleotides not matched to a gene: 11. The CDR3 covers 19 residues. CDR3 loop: CASSLDPGGRAANTGELFF. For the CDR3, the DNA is TGTGCCAGCAGCTTAGATCCCGGCGGGAGGGCCGCAAACACCGGGGAGCTGTTTTTT.

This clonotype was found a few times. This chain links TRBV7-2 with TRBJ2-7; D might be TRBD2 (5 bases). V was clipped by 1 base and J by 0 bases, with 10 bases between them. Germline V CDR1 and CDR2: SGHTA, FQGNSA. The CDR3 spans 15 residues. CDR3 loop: CASSLGGILSYEQYF. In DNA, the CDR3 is TGTGCCAGCAGCTTAGGAGGGATCCTCTCCTACGAGCAGTACTTC.

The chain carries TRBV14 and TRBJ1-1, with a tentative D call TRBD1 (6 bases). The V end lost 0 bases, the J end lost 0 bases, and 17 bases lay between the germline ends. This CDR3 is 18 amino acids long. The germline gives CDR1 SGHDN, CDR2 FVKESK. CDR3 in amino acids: CASSQDVPSTGMNTEAFF. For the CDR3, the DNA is TGTGCCAGCAGCCAAGACGTACCATCTACAGGGATGAACACTGAAGCTTTCTTT.

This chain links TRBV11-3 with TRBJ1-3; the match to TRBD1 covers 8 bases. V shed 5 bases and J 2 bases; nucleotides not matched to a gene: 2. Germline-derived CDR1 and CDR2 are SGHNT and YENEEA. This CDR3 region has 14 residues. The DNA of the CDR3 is TGTGCCAGCAGCCTGACAGGGGCTGGAAACACCATATATTTT. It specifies CASSLTGAGNTIYF. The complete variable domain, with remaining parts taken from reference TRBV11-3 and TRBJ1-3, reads EAGVVQSPRYKIIEKKQPVAFWCNPISGHNTLYWYLQNLGQGPELLIRYENEEAVDDSQLPKDRFSAERLKGVDSTLKIQPAELGDSAVYLCASSLTGAGNTIYFGEGSWLTVV.